This T cell receptor (beta chain) originates from a study of breast tumors, draining lymph nodes, adjacent tissues. This clonotype was found once. Antigen unknown. Since a much larger clone is just one base distant, this may be a read error. General study findings and limits: Luminal-like breast cancer showed significantly greater tumor-nontumor repertoire similarity than basal-like breast cancer did.

V lost 5 bases and J lost 8; bases outside the gene matches: 16. Germline lookup yields CDR1 MNHEY and CDR2 SVGAGI. The CDR3 contains 17 residues. Axillary draining lymph nodes of breast cancer patients supplied the node samples. TCRdb redid the calling of the multiplex PCR reads with MiXCR, one entry per CDR3 protein. Seen here are 200,000 to 250,000 distinct CDR3 sequences, roughly 32% observed once, and the top ten hold approximately 1.5%. This sequence joins TRBV6-5 and TRBJ2-1, with 9 bases that match TRBD1. This TCR was sampled from a female donor with breast cancer. Some clones in this sample may be carry-over from other donors' samples. The specimen sequenced was axillary lymph node tissue. Here the CDR3 reads CASSHPNTGGSADEQFF. Here the CDR3 DNA reads TGTGCCAGCAGTCACCCTAATACAGGGGGCTCCGCGGATGAGCAGTTCTTC.